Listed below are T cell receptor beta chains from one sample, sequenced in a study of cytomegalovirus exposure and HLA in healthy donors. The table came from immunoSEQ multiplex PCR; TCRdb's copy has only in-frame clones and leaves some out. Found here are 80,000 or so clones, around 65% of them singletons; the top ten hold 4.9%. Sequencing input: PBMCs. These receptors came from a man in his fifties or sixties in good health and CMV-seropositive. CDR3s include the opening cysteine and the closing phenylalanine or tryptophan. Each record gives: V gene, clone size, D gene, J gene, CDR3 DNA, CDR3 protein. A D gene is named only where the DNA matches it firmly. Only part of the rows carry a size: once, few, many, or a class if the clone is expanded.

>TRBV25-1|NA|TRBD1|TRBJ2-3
TGTGCCAGCAGTGACACAGGGGGCCTACCTATTCCGCAGTATTTT
CASSDTGGLPIPQYF
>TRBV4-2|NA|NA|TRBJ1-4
TGTGCCAGCAGCCAGACACAGGGAGTGGACGAAAAACTGTTTTTT
CASSQTQGVDEKLFF
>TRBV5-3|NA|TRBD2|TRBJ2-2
TGTGCCAGAAGCTTCCTTCCCGGGACTAGCGGGAGTTCAGCCGGGGAGCTGTTTTTT
CARSFLPGTSGSSAGELFF
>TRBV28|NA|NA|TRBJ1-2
TGTGCCAGCGGAGTTGGGGAGGACTATGGCTACACCTTC
CASGVGEDYGYTF
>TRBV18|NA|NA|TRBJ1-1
TGTGCCAGCTCACCCCCGTCGAGCACTGAAGCTTTCTTT
CASSPPSSTEAFF
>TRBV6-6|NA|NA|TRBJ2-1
TGTGCCAGCAGTTACGCGGCCGAGCAGTTCTTC
CASSYAAEQFF
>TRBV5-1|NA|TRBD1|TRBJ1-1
TGCGCCAGCAGCGCGGACAGGGTACAAGCTTTCTTT
CASSADRVQAFF
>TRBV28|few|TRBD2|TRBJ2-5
TGTGCCAGCAGTTTTTGGGAGGGAGCCAACCAAGAGACCCAGTACTTC
CASSFWEGANQETQYF
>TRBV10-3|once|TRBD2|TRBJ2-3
TGTGCCATCAGGGACGTGACTAGCAGCACAGATACGCAGTATTTT
CAIRDVTSSTDTQYF
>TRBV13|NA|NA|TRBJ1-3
TGTGCCAGCAGCTTGCGCTTCGAGGGAAACACCATATATTTT
CASSLRFEGNTIYF
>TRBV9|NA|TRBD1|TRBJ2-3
TGTGCCAGCAGCGATACAGGGGGATTAGATACGCAGTATTTT
CASSDTGGLDTQYF
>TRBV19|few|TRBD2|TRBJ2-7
TGTGCCAGTAGTATTAGCGGGAGAGGCTCCTACGAGCAGTACTTC
CASSISGRGSYEQYF
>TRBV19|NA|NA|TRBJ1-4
TGTGCCAGTAGAACGGTTTATGCGCCGGGGGACTATGAAAAACTGTTTTTT
CASRTVYAPGDYEKLFF
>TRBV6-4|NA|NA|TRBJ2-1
TGTGCCAGCAGTGACGGGCGGGGCCCCTACAATGAGCAGTTCTTC
CASSDGRGPYNEQFF
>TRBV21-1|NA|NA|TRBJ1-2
TGTGCCAGCAGCGTACCGAGCAGGGGGCCGAATGGCTATGGCTACACCTTC
CASSVPSRGPNGYGYTF
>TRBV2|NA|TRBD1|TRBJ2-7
TGTGCCAGCGGTAAAGGAACAGGGGGGACCTACGAGCAGTACTTC
CASGKGTGGTYEQYF
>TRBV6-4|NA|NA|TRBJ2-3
TGTGCCAGCAGGGACACAACAGATACGCAGTATTTT
CASRDTTDTQYF
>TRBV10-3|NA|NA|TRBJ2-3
TGTGCCATCAGCGGACACCTTAGCTTCGATACGCAGTATTTT
CAISGHLSFDTQYF
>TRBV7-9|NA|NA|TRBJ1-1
TGTGCCAGCAGCTTAGGGGGCCAGACCCTCATGAACACTGAAGCTTTCTTT
CASSLGGQTLMNTEAFF
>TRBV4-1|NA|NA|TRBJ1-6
TGCGCCAGCAGCCAAGTAGGGACACCGTATTCACCCCTCCACTTT
CASSQVGTPYSPLHF
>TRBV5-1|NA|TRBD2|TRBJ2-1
TGCGCCAGCAGCCGGGAGAGGGGCGGGGGGAACAATGAGCAGTTCTTC
CASSRERGGGNNEQFF
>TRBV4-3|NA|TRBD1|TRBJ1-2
TGCGCCAGCAGCCAGGGGGGACAGGGGCTTTATGGCTACACCTTC
CASSQGGQGLYGYTF
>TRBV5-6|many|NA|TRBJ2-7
TGTGCCAGCAGCATTCTTCTGAGCTCCTACGAGCAGTACTTC
CASSILLSSYEQYF
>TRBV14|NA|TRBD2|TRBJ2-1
TGTGCCAGCAGCCATACTGTTGGGCGGGGGATTAGCTCCTACAATGAGCAGTTCTTC
CASSHTVGRGISSYNEQFF
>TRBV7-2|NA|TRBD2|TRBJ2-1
TGTGCCAGCAGATGGGCTAGCGGGGGGCCCTACAATGAGCAGTTCTTC
CASRWASGGPYNEQFF
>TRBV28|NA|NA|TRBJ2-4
TGTGCCAGCAGTTTAAGGGGCCCCAACATTCAGTACTTC
CASSLRGPNIQYF
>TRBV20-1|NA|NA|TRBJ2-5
TGCAGTGTGCGGGGATTGGAGACCCAGTACTTC
CSVRGLETQYF
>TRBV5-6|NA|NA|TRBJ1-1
TGTGCCAGCAGCGGCAGGGCCCCTGAAGCTTTCTTT
CASSGRAPEAFF
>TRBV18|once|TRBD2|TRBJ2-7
TGTGCCAGCTCACCAGCGGGGGGGAGCTACGAGCAGTACTTC
CASSPAGGSYEQYF
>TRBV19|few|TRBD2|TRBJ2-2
TGTGCCAGTAGCGTCCTAGCGGGCCCTACCGGGGAGCTGTTTTTT
CASSVLAGPTGELFF
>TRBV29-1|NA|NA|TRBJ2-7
TGCAGCGTTGGTAACTACGAGCAGTACTTC
CSVGNYEQYF
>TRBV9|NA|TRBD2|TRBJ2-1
TGTGCCAGCAGCGTAGACCCGGGAGGGCAATACAATGAGCAATTCTTC
CASSVDPGGQYNEQFF
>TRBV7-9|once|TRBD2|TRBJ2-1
TGTTCCAGCAGCCTGCAGCGGGGGGGTAATGAGCAGTTCTTC
CSSSLQRGGNEQFF
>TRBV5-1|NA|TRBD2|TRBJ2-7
TGCGCCAGCAGCCCGGGGACTAGCGTTTCCTACGAGCAGTACTTC
CASSPGTSVSYEQYF
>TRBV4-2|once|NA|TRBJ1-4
TGTGCCAGCAGCCAAGAAAGGAGGACTAATGAAAAACTGTTTTTT
CASSQERRTNEKLFF
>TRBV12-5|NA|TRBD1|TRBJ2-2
TGTGCTAGTGGTTGGGTCGGGACAGGGGGCACCGGGGAGCTGTTTTTT
CASGWVGTGGTGELFF
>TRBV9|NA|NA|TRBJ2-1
TGTGCCAGCAGCGTAGGTCACGTGAGCTCCTACAATGAGCAGTTCTTC
CASSVGHVSSYNEQFF
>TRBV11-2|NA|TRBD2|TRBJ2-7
TGTGCCAGCAGCTTAGGTAGCGGGGCGTTCTCCTACGAGCAGTACTTC
CASSLGSGAFSYEQYF
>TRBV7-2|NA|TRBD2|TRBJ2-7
TGTGCCAGCAGCTTTAGCGGGGTGATCTACGAGCAGTACTTC
CASSFSGVIYEQYF
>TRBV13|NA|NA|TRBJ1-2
TGTGCCAGCAGCGGTTCATCACAGAGCTACCACTATGGCTACACCTTC
CASSGSSQSYHYGYTF
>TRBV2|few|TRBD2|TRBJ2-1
TGTGCCAGCAGTCCACTAGCGGGGGTGGGGTACAATGAGCAGTTCTTC
CASSPLAGVGYNEQFF
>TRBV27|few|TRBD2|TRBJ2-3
TGTGCCAGCAGTATCAGAGCGGGGGATACGCAGTATTTT
CASSIRAGDTQYF